A single sample is the source of the 13 T cell receptor beta chains below, sequenced in a study of CDR3 diversity in severe acne. TCRdb re-called the PCR reads through MiXCR, storing one row per CDR3 protein. The table includes approximately 77,000 distinct CDR3 sequences, 45% to 50% detected once. The specimen was blood. The receptors shown here come from a male donor with severe acne vulgaris.

V gene TRBV20-1 combines with J gene TRBJ2-1, with TRBD2 identical over 8 bases. V lost 1 base to trimming and J lost 7 bases; unmatched junction nucleotides: 15. CDR1 is DFQATT, CDR2 SNEGSKA, per germline (reference sequence). The CDR3 contains 17 residues. The CDR3 spells CSARVVRRGSGANEQFF. CDR3 coding DNA: TGCAGTGCTAGAGTTGTGCGCCGGGGTAGCGGGGCGAATGAGCAGTTCTTC.

The table lists this clonotype with many counts. V usage is TRBV5-4 and J usage is TRBJ2-7, with a possible D match to TRBD1 (6 bases). Looked up from germline, CDR1 is SGHNT and CDR2 is YYREEE (reference sequence). V shed 3 bases and J shed 2 bases, with 15 bases lying between them. The length of the CDR3 is 15 residues. CDR3 loop: CASSSQGTPPYEQYF. CDR3 in DNA: TGTGCCAGCAGCTCGCAGGGGACACCTCCCTACGAGCAGTACTTC.

By share, this clonotype ranks as medium-sized. The V and J genes are TRBV13 and TRBJ2-7, with D possibly matching TRBD2 (6 bases). CDR1 is PRHDT and CDR2 is FYEKMQ in the germline V gene (reference sequence). V was shortened by 5 bases and J by 4 bases, with 18 bases between the two germline ends. The CDR3 sequence is 15 residues long. The CDR3 here is CASSLTGGGKYEQYF. The CDR3 nucleotides are TGTGCCAGCAGCCTCACTGGGGGAGGAAAGTACGAGCAGTACTTC.

This clonotype occurred a few times. The chain links TRBV13 to TRBJ2-1, with 10 bases aligning to TRBD1. The CDR3 has 17 residues. Germline V gene lookup returns CDR1 PRHDT and CDR2 FYEKMQ (reference sequence). V shed 2 bases and J 4 bases; nucleotides not matched to a gene: 8. This CDR3 reads CASSLNLAGQGYNEQFF. DNA for the CDR3: TGTGCCAGCAGCTTAAATCTGGCGGGACAGGGGTACAATGAGCAGTTCTTC. Full variable domain (outside the CDR3, taken from reference TRBV13 and TRBJ2-1): AAGVIQSPRHLIKEKRETATLKCYPIPRHDTVYWYQQGPGQDPQFLISFYEKMQSDKGSIPDRFSAQQFSDYHSELNMSSLELGDSALYFCASSLNLAGQGYNEQFFGPGTRLTVL.

This clonotype was observed a few times. The chain uses TRBV7-8 and TRBJ2-3; 9 bases match TRBD2. The CDR3 has 16 residues. V was pared by 10 bases and J by 2 bases, with 13 bases of the junction left unmatched. Germline CDR1 is SGHVS and CDR2 is FQNEAQ. CDR3 nucleotides: TGTGCCACCACACCGACTAGCGGAAAACACACAGATACGCAGTATTTT. Its translation: CATTPTSGKHTDTQYF.

V gene TRBV28 combines with J gene TRBJ2-7, with D possibly being TRBD2 (7 bases). V was trimmed by 10 bases and J by 4 bases, leaving 17 bases between them. CDR3 size: 13 residues. CDR1 is MDHEN, CDR2 SYDVKM, per germline. DNA for the CDR3: TGTGCCACCCAAGGGGGGGACCCATACGAGCAGTACGTC. Amino acids: CATQGGDPYEQYV.

This chain joins TRBV6-5 and TRBJ2-7, with D perhaps matching TRBD2 (5 bases). The germline V and J ends were trimmed by 4 bases and 2 bases, with 12 bases remaining between them. Germline lookup yields CDR1 MNHEY and CDR2 SVGAGI. The CDR3 sequence is 14 residues long. CDR3 residues: CASSFFLGTYEQYF. The DNA of the CDR3 is TGTGCCAGCAGTTTTTTCCTCGGGACCTACGAGCAGTACTTC.

The chain links TRBV9 to TRBJ2-2; 9 bases align to TRBD1. This CDR3 has 15 residues. CDR1 SGDLS and CDR2 YYNGEE come from the germline V gene. After removal of 0 bases from V and 6 bases from J, the junction contained 3 bases not matched to a gene. The CDR3 spells CASSVGTGAAGELFF. Here the CDR3 DNA reads TGTGCCAGCAGCGTAGGGACAGGGGCCGCCGGGGAGCTGTTTTTT.

As regards this clonotype: With a much larger clone just one base away, this may be a read error. The CDR3 here is CAAGSREQFF. DNA for the CDR3: TGTGCCGCGGGCTCGAGAGAGCAGTTCTTC. The chain is built from TRBV25-1 and TRBJ2-1, with D perhaps matching TRBD2 (5 bases). Deletions cut 11 bases from V and 10 bases from J, with 12 bases between. This CDR3 spans 10 amino acids. The germline V gene encodes CDR1 MGHDK and CDR2 SYGVNS.

The rearrangement uses TRBV20-1 and TRBJ1-5; 9 bases are shared with TRBD1. The CDR3 is made up of 15 amino acids. CDR1 and CDR2 from the germline V gene are DFQATT and SNEGSKA (reference sequence). V lost 4 bases, J lost 2 bases, and 6 bases stayed unmatched. The CDR3 region is CSANPWTGGNQPQHF. In DNA, the CDR3 is TGCAGTGCTAATCCTTGGACAGGGGGCAATCAGCCCCAGCATTTT.

This clonotype was detected a few times. This sequence joins TRBV3-1 and TRBJ2-5; the match to TRBD2 covers 10 bases. V lost 4 bases and J lost 2; bases outside the gene matches: 7. CDR3 length equals 16 residues. Germline V lookup: CDR1 LGHDT, CDR2 YNNKEL (reference sequence). DNA for the CDR3: TGTGCCAGCAGCCCGTACGGGACTAGCGTTCAAGAGACCCAGTACTTC. Protein sequence: CASSPYGTSVQETQYF.

This clonotype is deemed medium-sized. The chain carries TRBV29-1 and TRBJ1-5; no clear D gene. Trimming took 8 bases from V and 5 from J, leaving 16 bases between them. Per germline, CDR1 SQVTM and CDR2 ANQGSEA. The CDR3 runs 13 residues. The chain's CDR3 is CSIADVGYQPQHF. The CDR3 nucleotides read TGCAGCATTGCGGACGTGGGATATCAGCCCCAGCATTTT.

DNA of the CDR3: TGTGCCACCAGCAGAGTCGGCAGGGGGCGGTCTGGGGCCAACGTCCTGACTTTC. Encoded protein: CATSRVGRGRSGANVLTF. The chain is built from TRBV15 and TRBJ2-6, with 8 bases aligning to TRBD1. Germline assignment: CDR1 LNHNV and CDR2 YYDKDF (reference sequence). The V segment lost 1 base and the J segment 1 base; nucleotides outside the gene matches: 6. The CDR3 is 18 residues long.